This T cell receptor beta chain was sequenced in a study of CD8 T cells in ankylosing spondylitis. Via MiXCR, TCRdb re-called the 5' RACE reads, giving one row per CDR3 protein. The table lists roughly 36,000 distinct CDR3 sequences, 12% to 15% of them singletons. This clonotype was found a few times. Trimming stripped 7 bases from V and 2 bases from J, with 14 bases between. The CDR3 runs to 14 residues. The germline gives CDR1 SQVTM, CDR2 ANQGSEA. This clonotype was sampled from a male donor with ankylosing spondylitis or in good health (not recorded which). The V gene is TRBV29-1, the J gene TRBJ2-2, with D perhaps TRBD1 (6 bases). The sequenced material came from blood. The CDR3 nucleotides are TGCAGCGCCGGGACACAACTTAACACCGGGGAGCTGTTTTTT. It yields the protein CSAGTQLNTGELFF.